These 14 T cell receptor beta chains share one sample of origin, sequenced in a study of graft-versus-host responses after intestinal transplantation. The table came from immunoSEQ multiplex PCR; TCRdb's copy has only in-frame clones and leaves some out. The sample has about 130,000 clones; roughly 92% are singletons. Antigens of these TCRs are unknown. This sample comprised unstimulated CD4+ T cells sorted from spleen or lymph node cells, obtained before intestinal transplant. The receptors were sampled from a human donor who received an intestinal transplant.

This CDR3 is CSAPQNYGYTF. CDR3 coding DNA: TGCAGTGCCCCCCAGAACTATGGCTACACCTTC. This chain links TRBV20-1 with TRBJ1-2; D is undetermined. CDR3 length equals 11 residues. Between the trimmed V and J ends, which lost 6 bases and 2 bases, there was a span of 7 bases. CDR1 is DFQATT, CDR2 SNEGSKA, per germline (reference sequence).

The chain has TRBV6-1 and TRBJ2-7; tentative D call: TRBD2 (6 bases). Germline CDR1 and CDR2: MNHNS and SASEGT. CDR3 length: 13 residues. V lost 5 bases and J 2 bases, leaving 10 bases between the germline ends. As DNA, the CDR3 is TGTGCCAGCAGTTTAGGGACTCCCTACGAGCAGTACTTC. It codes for CASSLGTPYEQYF.

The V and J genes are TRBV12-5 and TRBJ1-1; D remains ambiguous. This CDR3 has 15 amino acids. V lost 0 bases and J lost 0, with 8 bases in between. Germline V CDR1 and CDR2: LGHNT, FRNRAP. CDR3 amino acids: CASGLVDNLNTEAFF. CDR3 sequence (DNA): TGTGCTAGTGGTTTGGTTGACAATTTGAACACTGAAGCTTTCTTT.

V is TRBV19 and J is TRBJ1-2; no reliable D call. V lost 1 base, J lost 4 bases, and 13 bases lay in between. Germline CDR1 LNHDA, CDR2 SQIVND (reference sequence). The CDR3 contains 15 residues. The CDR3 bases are TGTGCCAGTAGTATAGGGGCGGAGTTGGCCTATGGCTACACCTTC. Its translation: CASSIGAELAYGYTF.

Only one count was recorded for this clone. The CDR3 loop reads CASSLARGLHEQYF. CDR3 bases: TGTGCCAGCAGCCTAGCCAGGGGGCTTCACGAGCAGTACTTC. This sequence joins TRBV11-2 and TRBJ2-7; 8 bases line up with TRBD1. Germline CDR1 is SGHAT and CDR2 is FQNNGV. V shed 5 bases and J 5 bases; nucleotides not matched to a gene: 8. This CDR3 is built from 14 residues.

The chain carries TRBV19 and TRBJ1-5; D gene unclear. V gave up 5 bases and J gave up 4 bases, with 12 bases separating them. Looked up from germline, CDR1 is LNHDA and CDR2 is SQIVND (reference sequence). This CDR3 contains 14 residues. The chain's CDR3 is CASSLERRNQPQHF. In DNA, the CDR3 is TGTGCCAGTAGTCTGGAACGGAGGAATCAGCCCCAGCATTTT.

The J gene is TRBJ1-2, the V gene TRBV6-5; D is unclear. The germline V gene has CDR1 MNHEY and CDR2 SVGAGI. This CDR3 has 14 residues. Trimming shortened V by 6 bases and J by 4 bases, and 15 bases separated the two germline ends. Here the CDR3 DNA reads TGTGCCAGCAGCTCCTCCAATCTACGCTATGGCTACACCTTC. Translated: CASSSSNLRYGYTF.

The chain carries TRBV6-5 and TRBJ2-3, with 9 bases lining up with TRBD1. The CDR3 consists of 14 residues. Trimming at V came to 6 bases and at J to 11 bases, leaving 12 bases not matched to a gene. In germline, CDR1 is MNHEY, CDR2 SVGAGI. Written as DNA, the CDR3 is TGTGCCAGCAGCGACAGGGGGTCTCCTTACGGGCAGTATTTT. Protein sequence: CASSDRGSPYGQYF.

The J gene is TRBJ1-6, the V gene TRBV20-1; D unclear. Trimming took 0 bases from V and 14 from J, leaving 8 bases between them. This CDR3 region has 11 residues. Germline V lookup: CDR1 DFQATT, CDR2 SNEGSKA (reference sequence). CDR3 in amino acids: CSARDWDTLHF. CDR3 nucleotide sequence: TGCAGTGCTAGAGATTGGGATACCCTCCACTTT.

The CDR3: CASSLGNSNTGELFF. CDR3 sequence (DNA): TGCGCCAGCAGCTTGGGCAACTCGAACACCGGGGAGCTGTTTTTT. V is TRBV5-1 and J is TRBJ2-2; D not certain. CDR3 length equals 15 residues. Germline-derived CDR1 and CDR2 are SGHRS and YFSETQ. Trimming left V 0 bases short and J 0 bases short, with 6 bases between.

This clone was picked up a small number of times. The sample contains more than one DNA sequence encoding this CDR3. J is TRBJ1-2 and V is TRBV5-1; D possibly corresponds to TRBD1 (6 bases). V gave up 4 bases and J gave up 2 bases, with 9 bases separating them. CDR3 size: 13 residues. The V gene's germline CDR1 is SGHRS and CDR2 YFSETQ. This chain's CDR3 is CASSLGQNYGYTF. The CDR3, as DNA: TGCGCCAGCAGCCTAGGACAGAACTATGGCTACACCTTC.

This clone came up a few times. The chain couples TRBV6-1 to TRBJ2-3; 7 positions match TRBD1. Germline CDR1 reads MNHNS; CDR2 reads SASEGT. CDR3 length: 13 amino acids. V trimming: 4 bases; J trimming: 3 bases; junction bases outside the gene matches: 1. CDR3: CASSGRGTDTQYF. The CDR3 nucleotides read TGTGCCAGCAGTGGCAGGGGGACAGATACGCAGTATTTT.

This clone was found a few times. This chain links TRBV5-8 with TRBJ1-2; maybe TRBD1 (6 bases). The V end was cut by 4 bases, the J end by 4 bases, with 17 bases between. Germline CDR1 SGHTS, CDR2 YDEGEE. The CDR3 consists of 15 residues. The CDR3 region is CASSVGVGAGYGYTF. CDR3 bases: TGTGCCAGCAGCGTTGGAGTGGGGGCGGGCTATGGCTACACCTTC.

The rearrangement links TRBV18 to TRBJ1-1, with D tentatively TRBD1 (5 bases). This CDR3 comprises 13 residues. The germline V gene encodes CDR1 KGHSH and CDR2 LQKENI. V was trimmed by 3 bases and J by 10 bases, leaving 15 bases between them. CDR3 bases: TGTGCCAGCTCACCGGGGGTAGAGGAGAGAGCTTTCTTT. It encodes CASSPGVEERAFF.